A single sample gave rise to the 20 T cell receptor beta chains below, sequenced in a study of CD8 T cells in ankylosing spondylitis. No antigens are known for them. Study outcomes and limitations: About eight highly homologous variants made up a TCR beta motif that seemed to typify ankylosing spondylitis blood.

TCRdb re-analysed the 5' RACE reads in MiXCR, keeping a single row per CDR3 protein. Found here are hundreds of thousands of distinct CDR3 sequences, over 15% of them singletons; the top ten hold 1%. The sequencing sample was made of blood, either unsorted or a sorted T cell fraction (not recorded which). These receptors all come from a male donor with ankylosing spondylitis.

V usage is TRBV7-3 and J usage is TRBJ2-2; either TRBD1 or TRBD2 may supply D (6 bases each). The CDR3 spans 16 residues. Germline assignment: CDR1 SGHTA and CDR2 FQGTGA. Trimming cost V 0 bases and J 4 bases, with 12 bases left between them. For the CDR3, the DNA is TGTGCCAGCAGCTTAACTCCGGGGGCGGGCACCGGGGAGCTGTTTTTT. Translated, it gives CASSLTPGAGTGELFF.

This clonotype came up many times. This chain links TRBV5-1 with TRBJ2-3; D remains ambiguous. Deletions cut 0 bases from V and 1 base from J, with 6 bases between. The germline CDR1 and CDR2 sequences are SGHRS and YFSETQ. The length of the CDR3 is 14 residues. This CDR3 is CASSLVPGTDTQYF. DNA for the CDR3: TGCGCCAGCAGCTTGGTTCCAGGCACAGATACGCAGTATTTT.

This clonotype was recorded at least ten times. The CDR3 DNA follows: TGTGCCACCAGCAGAGGGGTTGGGGTCAGCTCTAACTATGGCTACACCTTC. This encodes CATSRGVGVSSNYGYTF. J is TRBJ1-2 and V is TRBV15; no clear D. Trimming stripped 1 base from V and 0 bases from J, with 15 bases between. This CDR3 contains 17 residues. Germline V lookup: CDR1 LNHNV, CDR2 YYDKDF (reference sequence).

This clonotype was detected only a few times. This chain connects TRBV10-3 to TRBJ2-1; D is ambiguous. Germline CDR1 reads ENHRY; CDR2 reads SYGVKD. CDR3 size: 13 residues. Trimming cost V 2 bases and J 8 bases, with 10 bases left between them. The CDR3 loop is CAISEGPPHEQFF. In nucleotides, the CDR3 is TGTGCCATCAGTGAGGGCCCGCCCCATGAGCAGTTCTTC.

This clonotype was seen only a few times. The V gene is TRBV20-1, the J gene TRBJ1-1, with a weak D call TRBD1 (5 bases). The germline CDR1 and CDR2 sequences are DFQATT and SNEGSKA (reference sequence). This CDR3 spans 14 amino acids. V lost 4 bases and J 1 base, leaving 13 bases between the germline ends. In nucleotides, the CDR3 is TGCAGTGCTACCATGCCAGGGAAGAACACTGAAGCTTTCTTT. Its protein product is CSATMPGKNTEAFF.

The chain couples TRBV6-5 to TRBJ2-3, with a tentative D call TRBD2 (7 bases). The germline V and J ends were trimmed by 10 bases and 9 bases, with 14 bases remaining between them. CDR3 size: 11 residues. CDR1 is MNHEY and CDR2 is SVGAGI in the germline V gene. The CDR3 coding sequence is TGTGCCACTAAGGGGGGGGCGACGCAGTATTTT. Translated: CATKGGATQYF.

Only a few counts were recorded for this clonotype. CDR3 in amino acids: CASAKGQGGNTIYF. CDR3 in DNA: TGTGCCAGCGCAAAGGGACAGGGCGGAAACACCATATATTTT. The chain uses TRBV7-2 and TRBJ1-3, with 9 bases fitting TRBD1. V was pared by 8 bases and J by 4 bases, with 6 bases of the junction left unmatched. Looked up from germline, CDR1 is SGHTA and CDR2 is FQGNSA. This CDR3 has 14 amino acids.

This clonotype was seen many times. The chain combines TRBV6-2 or TRBV6-3 with TRBJ2-3, with a possible D match to TRBD2 (5 bases). Per the germline V gene, CDR1 is MNHEY and CDR2 is SVGEGT. The CDR3 contains 13 residues. The germline V and J ends were trimmed by 8 bases and 3 bases, with 12 bases remaining between them. CDR3 nucleotide sequence: TGTGCCAGCGAGGGCCGGAGGACAGATACGCAGTATTTT. It codes for CASEGRRTDTQYF.

This clonotype was detected a few times. The CDR3 sequence: CASSKGLAGDSIYEQYF. The CDR3 DNA reads TGTGCCAGCAGCAAAGGACTAGCGGGAGACTCTATTTACGAGCAGTACTTC. The V call is TRBV7-6, the J call TRBJ2-7, with 13 nucleotides matching TRBD2. Germline assignment: CDR1 SGHVS and CDR2 FNYEAQ. The CDR3 is 17 residues long. V shed 5 bases and J 4 bases; nucleotides not matched to a gene: 11.

This clonotype was observed a handful of times. The chain combines TRBV7-3 with TRBJ2-3; 9 bases line up with TRBD2. In germline, CDR1 is SGHTA, CDR2 FQGTGA. Trimming at V came to 5 bases and at J to 3 bases, leaving 12 bases not matched to a gene. The CDR3 is made up of 17 amino acids. CDR3 coding DNA: TGTGCCAGCAGCCCCCCCCTCGCGGGGGGGGAAACAGATACGCAGTATTTT. Encoded protein: CASSPPLAGGETDTQYF.

J is TRBJ2-1 and V is TRBV5-1, with TRBD2 identical over 13 bases. The junction had 5 bases not matched to a gene; V was cut back by 2 bases and J by 0 bases. Germline CDR1 SGHRS, CDR2 YFSETQ. The CDR3 has 18 amino acids. The CDR3 DNA sequence: TGCGCCAGCAGCTTTGGACTAGCGGGAGCCCCCTCCTACAATGAGCAGTTCTTC. Protein: CASSFGLAGAPSYNEQFF.

In its sample, this clonotype was seen a few times. The rearrangement joins TRBV27 to TRBJ2-7; TRBD1 or TRBD2 may be the D gene (5 bases each). Per germline, CDR1 MNHEY and CDR2 SMNVEV (reference sequence). V lost 5 bases and J 8 bases, leaving 13 bases between the germline ends. This CDR3 has 12 residues. CDR3 nucleotide sequence: TGTGCCAGCAGTGTAGATAGGGACCAGCAGTACTTC. This translates into CASSVDRDQQYF.

The chain recombines TRBV11-2 with TRBJ2-3; a possible D gene is TRBD2 (5 bases). Germline lookup yields CDR1 SGHAT and CDR2 FQNNGV. Deletions cut 8 bases from V and 2 bases from J, with 8 bases between. The CDR3 consists of 12 residues. This chain's CDR3 is CASGLDTDTQYF. In DNA form, the CDR3 reads TGTGCCAGCGGACTCGACACAGATACGCAGTATTTT.

This sequence joins TRBV5-1 and TRBJ2-1; 10 bases line up with TRBD2. CDR3 length equals 14 residues. The junction had 3 bases not matched to a gene; V was cut back by 6 bases and J by 3 bases. Germline values: CDR1 SGHRS, CDR2 YFSETQ. The CDR3 region has the DNA TGCGCCAGCAAACTAGCGGGGCACTACAATGAGCAGTTCTTC. Translating gives CASKLAGHYNEQFF. Combining the CDR3 with reference TRBV5-1 and TRBJ2-1 gives the whole variable domain KAGVTQTPRYLIKTRGQQVTLSCSPISGHRSVSWYQQTPGQGLQFLFEYFSETQRNKGNFPGRFSGRQFSNSRSEMNVSTLELGDSALYLCASKLAGHYNEQFFGPGTRLTVL.

J is TRBJ2-7 and V is TRBV6-1; 9 nucleotides line up with TRBD1. Trimming at V came to 6 bases and at J to 2 bases, leaving 14 bases not matched to a gene. Germline assignment: CDR1 MNHNS and CDR2 SASEGT. The CDR3 covers 17 residues. The DNA for the CDR3 is TGTGCCAGCAGCCCTTTTAAGGGACAGGGAACAACCTACGAGCAGTACTTC. This codes for CASSPFKGQGTTYEQYF.

J is TRBJ1-2 and V is TRBV6-1; D unclear. The CDR3 covers 14 residues. With 4 bases removed from V and 3 bases from J, the gap between germline ends came to 12 bases. Germline V gene sequence: CDR1 MNHNS, CDR2 SASEGT. In nucleotides, the CDR3 is TGTGCCAGCAGTGTATCCGGCGGAGACTATGGCTACACCTTC. Amino acids: CASSVSGGDYGYTF.

J is TRBJ2-3 and V is TRBV5-1, with TRBD1 matching over 7 bases. CDR1 and CDR2 (germline): SGHRS, YFSETQ. V trimming: 3 bases; J trimming: 2 bases; junction bases outside the gene matches: 3. The CDR3 totals 14 residues. This chain's CDR3 is CASSSGQATDTQYF. The CDR3 nucleotides read TGCGCCAGCAGCTCTGGACAGGCCACAGATACGCAGTATTTT.

The chain couples TRBV5-6 to TRBJ2-7; D gene ambiguous. Trimming pared 0 bases from V and 4 bases from J, leaving 5 bases between. This CDR3 has 12 amino acids. Germline V gives CDR1 SGHDT, CDR2 YYEEEE. CDR3 DNA: TGTGCCAGCAGCTTGGCGGATTACGAGCAGTACTTC. Its protein is CASSLADYEQYF.

For the CDR3, the DNA is TGTGCCAGCAGTCGACAGAGAGATAGCAATCAGCCCCAGCATTTT. It yields the protein CASSRQRDSNQPQHF. This rearrangement joins TRBV27 to TRBJ1-5; TRBD1 might be the D (5 bases). CDR1 is MNHEY, CDR2 SMNVEV, per germline (reference sequence). The V and J ends lost 5 bases and 0 bases respectively, with 11 bases between them. The CDR3 totals 15 residues.

This clonotype has only a few counts. J is TRBJ1-4 and V is TRBV10-3, with D possibly being TRBD1 (5 bases). The germline V gene has CDR1 ENHRY and CDR2 SYGVKD. V was clipped by 4 bases and J by 2 bases, with 11 bases between them. The CDR3 consists of 15 residues. The CDR3 coding sequence is TGTGCCATCAGTGGGGGGGAGTCGACTAATGAAAAACTGTTTTTT. It yields the protein CAISGGESTNEKLFF.